This is a list of T cell receptor beta chains from one sample in a study of shared clonotypes between healthy human individuals. The repertoire was sequenced with immunoSEQ multiplex PCR; TCRdb's copy has only in-frame clones and lacks some. The sample records about 2 million clones, approximately 95% being singletons. Sequenced material: naive CD4+ T cells sorted from blood. The receptors originated from a man between 18 and 29 years old in good health. CDR3s include the opening cysteine and the closing phenylalanine or tryptophan. Fields, in order: clone size, D gene, V gene, J gene, CDR3 protein, CDR3 DNA. D genes are given only for firm matches. A clone size is listed for some rows: how often the clone was seen (once, few, many), or a class if it is expanded.

NA	TRBD1	TRBV19	TRBJ2-7	CASSTSTGSSYEQYF	TGTGCCAGTAGTACGTCGACAGGGAGCTCCTACGAGCAGTACTTC
NA	TRBD2	TRBV5-4	TRBJ2-3	CASSPGLAGGVADTQYF	TGTGCCAGCAGCCCCGGACTAGCGGGAGGTGTGGCAGATACGCAGTATTTT
NA	NA	TRBV6-5	TRBJ1-2	CASSYSRQNYGYTF	TGTGCCAGCAGTTACTCGAGGCAGAACTATGGCTACACCTTC
NA	NA	TRBV6-5	TRBJ1-2	CASSYKGNGYTF	TGTGCCAGCAGTTACAAGGGTAACGGCTACACCTTC
NA	TRBD1	TRBV6-5	TRBJ2-1	CASSRTGDYNEQFF	TGTGCCAGCAGTAGGACAGGCGACTACAATGAGCAGTTCTTC
NA	TRBD1	TRBV7-3	TRBJ2-1	CASSPQGIGEQFF	TGTGCCAGCAGCCCACAGGGGATAGGAGAGCAGTTCTTC
NA	NA	TRBV28	TRBJ2-7	CASRAAGASYEQYF	TGTGCCAGCAGGGCGGCAGGCGCCTCCTACGAGCAGTACTTC
NA	NA	TRBV6-5	TRBJ1-2	CASSPPGPKVYGYTF	TGTGCCAGCAGTCCACCGGGACCCAAGGTCTATGGCTACACCTTC
NA	TRBD1	TRBV30	TRBJ1-2	CAWSNRGRIGGYTF	TGTGCCTGGAGTAACAGGGGGCGCATCGGTGGCTACACCTTC
NA	TRBD2	TRBV5-8	TRBJ2-1	CASSVGTSGGYNEQFF	TGTGCCAGCAGCGTCGGGACTAGCGGGGGCTACAATGAGCAGTTCTTC
NA	NA	TRBV11-2	TRBJ2-7	CASSLSRVGEQYF	TGTGCCAGCAGCTTATCCAGGGTGGGCGAGCAGTACTTC
few	NA	TRBV6-5	TRBJ2-7	CASSYTGYEQYF	TGTGCCAGCAGTTACACGGGCTACGAGCAGTACTTC
NA	NA	TRBV2	TRBJ2-7	CASSEESAYEQYF	TGTGCCAGCAGTGAAGAGTCAGCCTACGAGCAGTACTTC
NA	NA	TRBV7-2	TRBJ1-6	CASSLSWGQNSPLHF	TGTGCCAGCAGCCTTTCGTGGGGGCAAAATTCACCCCTCCACTTT
NA	NA	TRBV6-6	TRBJ1-5	CASSYGGLGQWPQHF	TGTGCCAGCAGTTACGGGGGCCTGGGGCAATGGCCCCAGCATTTT
NA	NA	TRBV6-5	TRBJ2-3	CASSSGDRTDTQYF	TGTGCCAGCAGTTCGGGGGATCGCACAGATACGCAGTATTTT
NA	NA	TRBV6-1	TRBJ2-1	CASSVRGGGLYNEQFF	TGTGCCAGCAGTGTGCGAGGTGGGGGGCTCTACAATGAGCAGTTCTTC
NA	NA	TRBV2	TRBJ1-3	CASSGSGNTIYF	TGTGCCAGCAGCGGCTCTGGAAACACCATATATTTT
NA	NA	TRBV5-6	TRBJ2-2	CASSLTSSRELFF	TGTGCCAGCAGCCTAACTAGTTCCCGGGAGCTGTTTTTT
once	NA	TRBV6-5	TRBJ2-7	CASSYSHRSSYEQYF	TGTGCCAGCAGTTACTCACACCGCAGCTCCTACGAGCAGTACTTC
once	NA	TRBV28	TRBJ1-5	CASSFGRKNQPQHF	TGTGCCAGCAGTTTCGGGCGGAAAAATCAGCCCCAGCATTTT
NA	TRBD1	TRBV28	TRBJ1-5	CASRQYSRGTGVSNQPQHF	TGTGCCAGCAGGCAGTACTCTCGAGGGACAGGCGTTAGCAATCAGCCCCAGCATTTT
NA	NA	TRBV19	TRBJ2-5	CASSIGSGDQETQYF	TGTGCCAGTAGTATAGGGTCAGGGGACCAAGAGACCCAGTACTTC
NA	TRBD1	TRBV19	TRBJ1-2	CASRNPDRVGYGYTF	TGTGCCAGTAGAAACCCGGACAGGGTGGGTTATGGCTACACCTTC
NA	NA	TRBV9	TRBJ1-4	CASSVGRGALNEKLFF	TGTGCCAGCAGCGTAGGCAGGGGAGCCCTTAATGAAAAACTGTTTTTT
NA	NA	TRBV9	TRBJ1-2	CASSVAPDWGGDGYTF	TGTGCCAGCAGCGTAGCCCCAGATTGGGGGGGAGATGGCTACACCTTC
NA	NA	TRBV6-6	TRBJ1-2	CASRDDRVLSRGYTF	TGTGCCAGCAGGGACGACCGGGTTCTTTCTAGGGGCTACACCTTC
NA	TRBD2	TRBV9	TRBJ2-3	CASSPRTSGGTDTQYF	TGTGCCAGCAGCCCACGGACTAGCGGGGGCACAGATACGCAGTATTTT
NA	NA	TRBV7-9	TRBJ2-7	CASSLGGEIHEQYF	TGTGCCAGCAGCTTAGGGGGAGAGATCCACGAGCAGTACTTC
NA	NA	TRBV18	TRBJ1-2	CASSPANYGYTF	TGTGCCAGCTCACCAGCTAACTATGGCTACACCTTC
NA	TRBD1	TRBV7-6	TRBJ2-7	CASSPRQGSYEQYF	TGTGCCAGCAGCCCCCGACAGGGCTCCTACGAGCAGTACTTC
NA	NA	TRBV6-6	TRBJ1-4	CASRGGSNEKLFF	TGTGCCTCCAGGGGAGGATCTAATGAAAAACTGTTTTTT
NA	NA	TRBV13	TRBJ1-2	CASSPGKAWSGYTF	TGTGCCAGCAGCCCTGGCAAGGCCTGGAGTGGCTACACCTTC
NA	NA	TRBV10-2	TRBJ1-5	CASSDRATQPQHF	TGCGCCAGCAGTGACAGGGCCACTCAGCCCCAGCATTTT
NA	NA	TRBV6-5	TRBJ2-5	CASSYSSPIETQYF	TGTGCCAGCAGTTACTCATCCCCGATAGAGACCCAGTACTTC
NA	TRBD1	TRBV13	TRBJ1-6	CASSASGQGTSYSPLHF	TGTGCCAGCAGCGCCTCGGGACAGGGGACTTCTTATTCACCCCTCCACTTT
NA	TRBD1	TRBV10-3	TRBJ2-7	CAIGGQGSYEQYF	TGTGCCATCGGAGGACAGGGGTCCTACGAGCAGTACTTC
NA	TRBD2	TRBV7-2	TRBJ2-5	CASSSGLAGFHETQYF	TGTGCCAGCAGCTCGGGACTAGCGGGTTTCCACGAGACCCAGTACTTC
NA	NA	TRBV4-1	TRBJ2-3	CASSYASTDTQYF	TGCGCCAGCAGCTACGCCTCGACAGATACGCAGTATTTT
NA	NA	TRBV30	TRBJ2-7	CAWSQRQTYEQYF	TGTGCCTGGAGTCAGAGACAGACCTACGAGCAGTACTTC
NA	NA	TRBV12-5	TRBJ2-5	CASGLFETQYF	TGTGCTAGTGGTTTATTCGAGACCCAGTACTTC
NA	NA	TRBV9	TRBJ2-3	CASSVAWTPGGTDTQYF	TGTGCCAGCAGCGTAGCTTGGACGCCAGGGGGCACAGATACGCAGTATTTT
NA	NA	TRBV4-2	TRBJ2-5	CASSQDSNVQETQYF	TGTGCCAGCAGCCAAGATTCAAACGTACAAGAGACCCAGTACTTC
NA	NA	TRBV5-1	TRBJ2-1	CASSLDPSYNEQFF	TGCGCCAGCAGCTTAGACCCCTCCTACAATGAGCAGTTCTTC
NA	NA	TRBV30	TRBJ2-4	CAWSGAGAKNIQYF	TGTGCCTGGAGTGGGGCAGGAGCCAAAAACATTCAGTACTTC
NA	TRBD2	TRBV29-1	TRBJ2-5	CSVRLTSGRAETQYF	TGCAGCGTTCGTTTGACTAGCGGGAGGGCAGAGACCCAGTACTTC
NA	TRBD2	TRBV7-2	TRBJ2-3	CASSLGLAGDTQYF	TGTGCCAGCAGCCTAGGACTAGCGGGAGATACGCAGTATTTT
NA	TRBD1	TRBV18	TRBJ2-5	CASSPRGPPQETQYF	TGTGCCAGCTCACCCAGGGGGCCCCCTCAAGAGACCCAGTACTTC
NA	TRBD1	TRBV25-1	TRBJ2-2	CASSVQGDTGGLFF	TGTGCCAGCAGTGTACAGGGGGACACCGGGGGGCTGTTTTTT
NA	NA	TRBV7-2	TRBJ2-2	CASSLFGGFTGELFF	TGTGCCAGCAGCTTATTTGGGGGCTTCACCGGGGAGCTGTTTTTT
NA	TRBD1	TRBV6-5	TRBJ2-3	CASTPSTGSTDTQYF	TGTGCCAGCACCCCTTCGACAGGGTCCACAGATACGCAGTATTTT
once	TRBD2	TRBV18	TRBJ2-7	CASSHGTTSDTYEQYF	TGTGCCAGCTCTCACGGAACGACTAGCGACACCTACGAGCAGTACTTC
NA	NA	TRBV5-1	TRBJ2-5	CASTLDNLAQYF	TGCGCCAGCACCCTCGACAACCTGGCCCAGTACTTC
few	TRBD1	TRBV19	TRBJ1-5	CASKGGQGGQPQHF	TGTGCCAGTAAGGGCGGACAGGGGGGTCAGCCCCAGCATTTT
NA	NA	TRBV7-9	TRBJ2-1	CASSFNAREQFF	TGTGCCAGCAGCTTTAATGCCCGTGAGCAGTTCTTC